Following are 30 T cell receptor beta chains from one sample sequenced in a study of glioma-infiltrating T cells after dendritic cell vaccination. Assay: immunoSEQ multiplex PCR; the TCRdb copy retains only in-frame clones and omits some. Among some 70,000 clones listed, around 86% were seen once. Sequencing used blood, obtained before dendritic cell vaccination. The source of these receptors is a human donor with glioblastoma.

The V and J genes are TRBV5-4 and TRBJ1-3; TRBD1 matches 9 bases. The CDR3 runs 14 residues. V lost 4 bases and J lost 6; bases outside the gene matches: 5. Looked up from germline, CDR1 is SGHNT and CDR2 is YYREEE (reference sequence). CDR3 in DNA: TGTGCCAGCAGCGTGGACAGGGGCGAAAACACCATATATTTT. Protein: CASSVDRGENTIYF.

The chain employs TRBV11-2 and TRBJ2-5, with D possibly TRBD1 on 6 matching bases. This CDR3 spans 15 amino acids. The V end was cut by 3 bases, the J end by 2 bases, with 13 bases between. CDR1 and CDR2 from the germline V gene are SGHAT and FQNNGV. The CDR3 nucleotides read TGTGCCAGCAGCTTGAATACCAGGGGACAAGAGACCCAGTACTTC. It specifies CASSLNTRGQETQYF. Full variable domain (outside the CDR3, taken from reference TRBV11-2 and TRBJ2-5): EAGVAQSPRYKIIEKRQSVAFWCNPISGHATLYWYQQILGQGPKLLIQFQNNGVVDDSQLPKDRFSAERLKGVDSTLKIQPAKLEDSAVYLCASSLNTRGQETQYFGPGTRLLVL.

V gene TRBV9 combines with J gene TRBJ1-1, with D possibly TRBD1 on 5 matching bases. The CDR3 runs to 13 residues. The germline V and J ends were trimmed by 0 bases and 7 bases, with 10 bases remaining between them. CDR1 is SGDLS, CDR2 YYNGEE, per germline. Written as DNA, the CDR3 is TGTGCCAGCAGCGTAGGGGGCGATTATGAAGCTTTCTTT. Translated, it gives CASSVGGDYEAFF. Looking up the rest from reference TRBV9 and TRBJ1-1 gives the full variable domain: DSGVTQTPKHLITATGQRVTLRCSPRSGDLSVYWYQQSLDQGLQFLIQYYNGEERAKGNILERFSAQQFPDLHSELNLSSLELGDSALYFCASSVGGDYEAFFGQGTRLTVV.

The rearrangement links TRBV11-2 to TRBJ2-5; D may be TRBD2 (6 bases). Germline V gene sequence: CDR1 SGHAT, CDR2 FQNNGV. This CDR3 contains 13 residues. The V end was cut by 7 bases, the J end by 5 bases, with 14 bases between. CDR3 loop: CASTAGNRETQYF. DNA of the CDR3: TGTGCCAGCACGGCGGGGAACCGGGAGACCCAGTACTTC. Full variable domain (remainder filled in from reference TRBV11-2 and TRBJ2-5): EAGVAQSPRYKIIEKRQSVAFWCNPISGHATLYWYQQILGQGPKLLIQFQNNGVVDDSQLPKDRFSAERLKGVDSTLKIQPAKLEDSAVYLCASTAGNRETQYFGPGTRLLVL.

This clone has more than one count but fewer than ten. The chain couples TRBV4-1 to TRBJ2-2, with D possibly being TRBD1 (6 bases). Germline V lookup: CDR1 MGHRA, CDR2 YSYEKL. V lost 9 bases to trimming and J lost 1 base, with 15 bases between them. The CDR3 sequence is 15 residues long. Here the CDR3 DNA reads TGCGCCAGTCAGCGGACAGCTCAGAACACCGGGGAGCTGTTTTTT. It yields the protein CASQRTAQNTGELFF.

This clone appeared a single time. The rearrangement uses TRBV28 and TRBJ2-7, with a weak D call TRBD1 (5 bases). Trimming took off 5 bases at V and 0 bases at J, with 11 bases between the two ends. Per the germline V gene, CDR1 is MDHEN and CDR2 is SYDVKM. This CDR3 has 14 amino acids. CDR3 sequence reads: CASSTTVLSYEQYF. CDR3 nucleotide sequence: TGTGCCAGCAGTACGACAGTTCTCTCCTACGAGCAGTACTTC.

The rearrangement joins TRBV2 to TRBJ1-5; D uncertain. Germline V gene data show CDR1 as SNHLY and CDR2 as FYNNEI. Deletions cut 0 bases from V and 7 bases from J, with 10 bases between. This CDR3 comprises 14 residues. The CDR3 nucleotides are TGTGCCAGCAGTGAAGCCGGGATCCCACAGCCCCAGCATTTT. It translates to CASSEAGIPQPQHF.

V and J are TRBV7-3 and TRBJ1-1, with D uncertain. The CDR3 totals 14 residues. V was pared by 2 bases and J by 5 bases, with 12 bases between. The germline V gene has CDR1 SGHTA and CDR2 FQGTGA. CDR3 sequence: CASSLESGYTEAFF. CDR3 nucleotide sequence: TGTGCCAGCAGCTTAGAGTCGGGATATACTGAAGCTTTCTTT.

This chain joins TRBV4-1 and TRBJ1-4, with 8 bases lining up with TRBD1. The CDR3 totals 17 residues. V was pared by 0 bases and J by 4 bases, with 7 bases of the junction left unmatched. Germline CDR1 and CDR2: MGHRA and YSYEKL. CDR3 sequence: CASSQDLQGAGNEKLFF. The CDR3, as DNA: TGCGCCAGCAGCCAAGATCTGCAGGGGGCAGGTAATGAAAAACTGTTTTTT.

This rearrangement joins TRBV19 to TRBJ2-7; 7 bases fit TRBD1. The CDR3 has 14 residues. CDR1 is LNHDA, CDR2 SQIVND, per germline (reference sequence). Trimming removed 5 bases from V and 0 bases from J; junction bases left unmatched: 4. CDR3 in amino acids: CASSPGTDSYEQYF. In nucleotides, the CDR3 is TGTGCCAGTAGTCCCGGGACAGACTCCTACGAGCAGTACTTC.

The V gene is TRBV19, the J gene TRBJ2-5; 10 bases are a match to TRBD2. Germline assignment: CDR1 LNHDA and CDR2 SQIVND (reference sequence). The CDR3 is 17 residues long. The trim removed 0 bases at V and 5 bases at J, leaving 9 bases unmatched. CDR3 in amino acids: CASSIDGGLAGGETQYF. CDR3 in DNA: TGTGCCAGTAGTATAGATGGTGGGTTAGCGGGGGGCGAGACCCAGTACTTC.

The chain employs TRBV27 and TRBJ2-2, with D tentatively TRBD2 (5 bases). CDR1 and CDR2 from the germline V gene are MNHEY and SMNVEV (reference sequence). The CDR3 consists of 15 residues. V was shortened by 6 bases and J by 0 bases, with 11 bases between the two germline ends. In DNA, the CDR3 is TGTGCCAGCAGCCGCGGACTGGCGAACACCGGGGAGCTGTTTTTT. Encoded protein: CASSRGLANTGELFF.

The chain links TRBV2 to TRBJ2-2; the match to TRBD2 covers 11 bases. Trimming cost V 4 bases and J 2 bases; bases outside gene matches: 12. This CDR3 is 19 amino acids long. Per germline, CDR1 SNHLY and CDR2 FYNNEI. CDR3 nucleotide sequence: TGTGCCAGCAGTGGACCGCCTCTCACTAGCGGGGGAAACACCGGGGAGCTGTTTTTT. As protein: CASSGPPLTSGGNTGELFF.

This chain links TRBV7-9 with TRBJ2-2; 10 bases fit TRBD1. After removal of 6 bases from V and 6 bases from J, the junction contained 7 bases not matched to a gene. Germline lookup yields CDR1 SEHNR and CDR2 FQNEAQ (reference sequence). CDR3 length: 15 amino acids. The CDR3 sequence is CASRPGTGDSGELFF. In nucleotides, the CDR3 is TGTGCCAGCAGACCCGGGACAGGGGACTCCGGGGAGCTGTTTTTT.

The V call is TRBV6-1, the J call TRBJ1-1; D possibly corresponds to TRBD1 (6 bases). Germline values: CDR1 MNHNS, CDR2 SASEGT. V gave up 4 bases and J gave up 4 bases, with 13 bases separating them. The CDR3 runs 14 residues. CDR3 in amino acids: CASSVTGTGTEAFF. The CDR3 DNA reads as TGTGCCAGCAGTGTAACAGGGACGGGCACTGAAGCTTTCTTT.

In this sample, this clone is hyperexpanded. The sample carries other DNA sequences with the same CDR3. The chain combines TRBV7-2 with TRBJ2-7, with D maybe TRBD2 (5 bases). The germline CDR1 and CDR2 sequences are SGHTA and FQGNSA. The CDR3 contains 15 residues. V lost 5 bases and J 1 base, leaving 15 bases between the germline ends. CDR3 nucleotides: TGTGCCAGCAGCCGAGCGGCGGGTCCGTCCTACGAGCAGTACTTC. Translated: CASSRAAGPSYEQYF.

The chain carries TRBV10-3 and TRBJ2-3; TRBD2 is a possible D gene (6 bases). CDR1 is ENHRY, CDR2 SYGVKD, per germline. Trimming took off 4 bases at V and 0 bases at J, with 20 bases between the two ends. The CDR3 length is 18 residues. The CDR3 DNA reads as TGTGCCATCAGTGGGCAGAGTACACGCGGGGAGAGCACAGATACGCAGTATTTT. This sequence encodes CAISGQSTRGESTDTQYF.

This rearrangement joins TRBV6-5 to TRBJ1-4; no reliable D call. The length of the CDR3 is 14 residues. Germline values: CDR1 MNHEY, CDR2 SVGAGI. V was cut by 2 bases and J by 6 bases, with 10 bases left in between. For the CDR3, the DNA is TGTGCCAGCAGTTACAGAGGGCGTGATGAAAAACTGTTTTTT. It yields the protein CASSYRGRDEKLFF.

The gene calls are TRBV6-5 and TRBJ2-5; the match to TRBD1 covers 7 bases. Germline loops: CDR1 MNHEY, CDR2 SVGAGI. This CDR3 contains 13 residues. Losses at the gene ends were 8 bases for V and 2 bases for J; bases not matched to a gene: 5. This CDR3 is CASSDRRQETQYF. CDR3 nucleotides: TGTGCCAGCTCGGACAGGAGACAAGAGACCCAGTACTTC.

The chain couples TRBV7-9 to TRBJ1-5; D is unclear. Trimming left V 7 bases short and J 0 bases short, with 7 bases between. Germline V gives CDR1 SEHNR, CDR2 FQNEAQ (reference sequence). The CDR3 extends over 13 amino acids. CDR3 amino acids: CASNRDSNQPQHF. The DNA for the CDR3 is TGTGCCAGCAACAGAGATAGCAATCAGCCCCAGCATTTT.

By its share, this clone is medium-sized (0.01 to 0.1%). The chain recombines TRBV7-9 with TRBJ1-5; tentatively, D is TRBD1 (6 bases). This CDR3 contains 17 residues. With 5 bases removed from V and 0 bases from J, the gap between germline ends came to 17 bases. From germline, CDR1 is SEHNR and CDR2 FQNEAQ (reference sequence). The CDR3 sequence is CASSPLQGPYSNQPQHF. The CDR3 DNA sequence: TGTGCCAGCAGCCCATTACAGGGACCCTATAGCAATCAGCCCCAGCATTTT.

The V and J genes are TRBV5-5 and TRBJ2-7, with D possibly matching TRBD1 (6 bases). V gave up 0 bases and J gave up 2 bases, with 9 bases separating them. This CDR3 spans 14 amino acids. The germline V gene encodes CDR1 SGHKS and CDR2 YYEKEE (reference sequence). CDR3 protein: CASSLAKGAYEQYF. The CDR3 nucleotides read TGTGCCAGCAGCTTGGCCAAGGGGGCCTACGAGCAGTACTTC.

V and J are TRBV10-3 and TRBJ1-2; D call uncertain. V gave up 2 bases and J gave up 7 bases, with 17 bases separating them. Germline V gene data show CDR1 as ENHRY and CDR2 as SYGVKD. The length of the CDR3 is 15 residues. The CDR3 here is CAISEKWSDTRGYTF. In nucleotides, the CDR3 is TGTGCCATCAGTGAGAAGTGGTCTGACACCCGTGGCTACACCTTC.

The chain couples TRBV6-5 to TRBJ1-4; D may be TRBD1 (5 bases). With 2 bases removed from V and 7 bases from J, the gap between germline ends came to 11 bases. The CDR3 spans 14 residues. The germline V gene encodes CDR1 MNHEY and CDR2 SVGAGI. The CDR3, as DNA: TGTGCCAGCAGTTACAAGGGGCAACGTGAAAAACTGTTTTTT. Amino acids: CASSYKGQREKLFF.

The chain combines TRBV7-8 with TRBJ2-5; the D is unclear. Germline CDR1 is SGHVS and CDR2 is FQNEAQ. V was shortened by 2 bases and J by 5 bases, with 12 bases between the two germline ends. The CDR3 has 14 residues. The CDR3 bases are TGTGCCAGCAGCTTAACCTCGGGTGAGGAGACCCAGTACTTC. This codes for CASSLTSGEETQYF.

The chain is built from TRBV2 and TRBJ1-1; D ambiguous. Trimming left V 3 bases short and J 0 bases short, with 5 bases between. The CDR3 is made up of 13 amino acids. Germline lookup yields CDR1 SNHLY and CDR2 FYNNEI. CDR3 protein: CASSDAVNTEAFF. The CDR3, as DNA: TGTGCCAGCAGTGATGCGGTGAACACTGAAGCTTTCTTT.

This clone has a single count. The rearrangement uses TRBV2 and TRBJ2-3; 12 bases are shared with TRBD2. The CDR3 runs 14 residues. Losses at the gene ends were 4 bases for V and 6 bases for J; bases not matched to a gene: 2. Germline assignment: CDR1 SNHLY and CDR2 FYNNEI. The CDR3: CASSGTSGVDTQYF. The CDR3 DNA reads as TGTGCCAGCAGTGGGACTAGCGGGGTTGATACGCAGTATTTT.

CDR3 nucleotide sequence: TGTGCCAGCAGTTCGCGGACAGGGGCCGGCACTGAAGCTTTCTTT. Translating gives CASSSRTGAGTEAFF. This chain links TRBV27 with TRBJ1-1, with TRBD1 matching 9 bases. Germline V gene lookup returns CDR1 MNHEY and CDR2 SMNVEV (reference sequence). The CDR3 loop spans 15 amino acids. The V gene end was trimmed by 4 bases and the J gene end by 4 bases; junction bases not matched to a gene: 7.

V and J are TRBV7-2 and TRBJ1-1; the D is unclear. V dropped 3 bases and J dropped 0 bases, with 5 bases sitting between them. This CDR3 has 13 amino acids. Germline-derived CDR1 and CDR2 are SGHTA and FQGNSA. CDR3 coding DNA: TGTGCCAGCAGCTTTTCGTTGAACACTGAAGCTTTCTTT. Translating gives CASSFSLNTEAFF. Combining the CDR3 with reference TRBV7-2 and TRBJ1-1 gives the whole variable domain GAGVSQSPSNKVTEKGKDVELRCDPISGHTALYWYRQSLGQGLEFLIYFQGNSAPDKSGLPSDRFSAERTGGSVSTLTIQRTQQEDSAVYLCASSFSLNTEAFFGQGTRLTVV.

This chain connects TRBV2 to TRBJ1-1, with 7 bases identical to TRBD1. Germline V gives CDR1 SNHLY, CDR2 FYNNEI. The trim removed 4 bases at V and 5 bases at J, leaving 7 bases unmatched. The CDR3 has 14 residues. As DNA, the CDR3 is TGTGCCAGCAGTGTAACTCAGGGGGGAACTGAAGCTTTCTTT. Protein: CASSVTQGGTEAFF.